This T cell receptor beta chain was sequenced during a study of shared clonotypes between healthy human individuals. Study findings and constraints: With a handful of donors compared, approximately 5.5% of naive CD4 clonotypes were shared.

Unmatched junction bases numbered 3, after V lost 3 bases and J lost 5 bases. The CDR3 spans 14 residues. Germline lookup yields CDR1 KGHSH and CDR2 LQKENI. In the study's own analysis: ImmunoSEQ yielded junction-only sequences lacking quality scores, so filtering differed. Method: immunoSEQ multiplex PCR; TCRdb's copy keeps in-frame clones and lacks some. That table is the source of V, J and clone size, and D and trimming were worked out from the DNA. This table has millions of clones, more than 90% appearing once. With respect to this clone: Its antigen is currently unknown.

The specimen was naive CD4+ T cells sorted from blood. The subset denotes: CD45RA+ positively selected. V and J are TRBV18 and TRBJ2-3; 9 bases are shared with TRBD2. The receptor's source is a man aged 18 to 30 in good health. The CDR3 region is CASSPGLAGDTQYF. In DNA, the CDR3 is TGTGCCAGCTCACCGGGACTAGCAGGAGATACGCAGTATTTT.